The 7 T cell receptor beta chains in this list originate from one sample, sequenced in a study of identical twins. TCRdb fed the 5' RACE reads into MiXCR, producing one record per CDR3 protein. The sample records about 700,000 distinct CDR3 sequences, approximately 9% being singletons. The same sample was also studied in work on yellow fever vaccine responses in identical twins.

The sample consisted of PBMCs. These receptor sequences come from a young woman in good health.

This clonotype was seen a single time. The CDR3 ends on some other residue instead of the conserved phenylalanine or tryptophan, so this is likely a read error. This chain connects TRBV12-3 or TRBV12-4 to TRBJ2-1; D is undetermined. The V end was cut by 2 bases, the J end by 7 bases, with 6 bases between. CDR3 length: 12 residues. The CDR3 sequence: CASSLSVNEQFL. The CDR3 nucleotides are TGTGCCAGCAGTTTATCGGTGAATGAGCAGTTCTTA.

The table lists this clonotype with a few counts. The chain has TRBV7-8 and TRBJ2-1, with 9 positions matching TRBD2. This CDR3 is built from 16 residues. Germline V gives CDR1 SGHVS, CDR2 FQNEAQ. Trimming cost V 4 bases and J 6 bases; bases outside gene matches: 10. Written as DNA, the CDR3 is TGTGCCAGCAGCTCCGGGACTAGCAAAGGAGGCAATGAGCAGTTCTTC. Protein sequence: CASSSGTSKGGNEQFF.

This chain connects TRBV6-5 to TRBJ2-2; D may correspond to TRBD1 or TRBD2 (5 bases each). CDR1 is MNHEY, CDR2 SVGAGI, per germline. This CDR3 has 15 residues. With 0 bases removed from V and 3 bases from J, the gap between germline ends came to 8 bases. This chain's CDR3 is CASSYSGTDTGELFF. As DNA, the CDR3 is TGTGCCAGCAGTTACTCGGGGACCGACACCGGGGAGCTGTTTTTT.

The chain carries TRBV15 and TRBJ2-1; D possibly corresponds to TRBD2 (6 bases). Per the germline V gene, CDR1 is LNHNV and CDR2 is YYDKDF (reference sequence). The CDR3 extends over 14 amino acids. With 1 base removed from V and 4 bases from J, the gap between germline ends came to 8 bases. This chain's CDR3 is CATSRAGAYNEQFF. As DNA, the CDR3 is TGTGCCACCAGCAGAGCGGGAGCATACAATGAGCAGTTCTTC.

This clonotype was counted between two and nine times. The chain has TRBV7-9 and TRBJ2-4; D may be TRBD2 (5 bases). Trimming left V 5 bases short and J 0 bases short, with 11 bases between. The length of the CDR3 is 15 residues. The germline V gene has CDR1 SEHNR and CDR2 FQNEAQ (reference sequence). The CDR3 is CASSRLNRAKNIQYF. For the CDR3, the DNA is TGTGCCAGCAGCCGACTAAACCGAGCCAAAAACATTCAGTACTTC.

This clonotype was seen only a few times. V usage is TRBV7-2 and J usage is TRBJ2-2; the D gene could be TRBD1 or TRBD2 (5 bases each). V was pared by 4 bases and J by 3 bases, with 9 bases between. The V gene's germline CDR1 is SGHTA and CDR2 FQGNSA. The length of the CDR3 is 14 residues. The CDR3 protein is CASSSGRHTGELFF. CDR3 DNA: TGTGCCAGCAGCTCGGGACGGCACACCGGGGAGCTGTTTTTT.

The J gene is TRBJ2-4, the V gene TRBV20-1; TRBD1 or TRBD2 may be the D gene (6 bases each). This CDR3 contains 17 residues. Trimming cost V 3 bases and J 3 bases, with 21 bases left between them. The germline gives CDR1 DFQATT, CDR2 SNEGSKA (reference sequence). The CDR3: CSARGGGRRGVKNIQYF. As DNA, the CDR3 is TGCAGTGCTAGGGGGGGCGGACGCAGGGGAGTCAAAAACATTCAGTACTTC.